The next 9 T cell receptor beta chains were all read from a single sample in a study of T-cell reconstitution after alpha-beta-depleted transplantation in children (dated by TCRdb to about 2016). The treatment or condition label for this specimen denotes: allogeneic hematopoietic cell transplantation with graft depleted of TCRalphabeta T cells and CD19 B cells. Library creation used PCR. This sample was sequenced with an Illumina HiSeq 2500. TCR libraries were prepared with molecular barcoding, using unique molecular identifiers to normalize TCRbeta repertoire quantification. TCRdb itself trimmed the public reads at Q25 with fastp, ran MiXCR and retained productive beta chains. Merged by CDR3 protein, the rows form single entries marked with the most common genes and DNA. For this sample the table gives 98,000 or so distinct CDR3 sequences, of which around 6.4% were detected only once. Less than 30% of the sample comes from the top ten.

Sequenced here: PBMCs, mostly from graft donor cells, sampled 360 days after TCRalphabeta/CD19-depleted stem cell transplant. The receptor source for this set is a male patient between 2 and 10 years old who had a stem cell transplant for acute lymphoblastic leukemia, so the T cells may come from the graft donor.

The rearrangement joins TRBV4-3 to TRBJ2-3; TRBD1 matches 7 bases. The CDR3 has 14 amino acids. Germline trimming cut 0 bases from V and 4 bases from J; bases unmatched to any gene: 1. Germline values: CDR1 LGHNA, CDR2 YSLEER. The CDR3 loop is CASSQEGQSDTQYF. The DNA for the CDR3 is TGCGCCAGCAGCCAAGAGGGACAGTCAGATACGCAGTATTTT.

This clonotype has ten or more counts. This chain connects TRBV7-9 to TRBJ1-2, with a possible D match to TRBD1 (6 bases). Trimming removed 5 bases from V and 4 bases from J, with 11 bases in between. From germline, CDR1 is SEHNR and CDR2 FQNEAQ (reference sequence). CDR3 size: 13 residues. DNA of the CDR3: TGTGCCAGCAGCCTACAGGGACTCTATGGCTACACCTTC. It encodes CASSLQGLYGYTF.

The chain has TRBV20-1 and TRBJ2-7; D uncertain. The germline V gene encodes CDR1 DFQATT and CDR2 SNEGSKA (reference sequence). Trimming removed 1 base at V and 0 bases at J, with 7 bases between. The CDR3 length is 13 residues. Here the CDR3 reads CSARGRSSYEQYF. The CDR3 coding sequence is TGCAGTGCTAGAGGCAGGTCCTCCTACGAGCAGTACTTC.

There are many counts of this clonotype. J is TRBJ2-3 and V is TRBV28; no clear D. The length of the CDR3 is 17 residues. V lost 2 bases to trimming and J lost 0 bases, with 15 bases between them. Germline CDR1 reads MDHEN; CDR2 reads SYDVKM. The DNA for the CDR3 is TGTGCCAGCAGTTTAGTTTTTGGCGACCCTAGCACAGATACGCAGTATTTT. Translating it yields CASSLVFGDPSTDTQYF.

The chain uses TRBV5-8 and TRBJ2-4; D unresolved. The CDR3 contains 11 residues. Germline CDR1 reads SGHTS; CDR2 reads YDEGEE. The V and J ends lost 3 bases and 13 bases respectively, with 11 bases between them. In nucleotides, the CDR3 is TGTGCCAGCAGCTCTTACCCGTACCAGTACTTC. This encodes CASSSYPYQYF.

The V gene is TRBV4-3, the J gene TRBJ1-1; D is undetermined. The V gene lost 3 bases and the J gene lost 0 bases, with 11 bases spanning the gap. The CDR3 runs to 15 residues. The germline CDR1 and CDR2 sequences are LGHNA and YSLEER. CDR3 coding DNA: TGCGCCAGCAGCCAGGGATCCAATATGAACACTGAAGCTTTCTTT. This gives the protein CASSQGSNMNTEAFF.

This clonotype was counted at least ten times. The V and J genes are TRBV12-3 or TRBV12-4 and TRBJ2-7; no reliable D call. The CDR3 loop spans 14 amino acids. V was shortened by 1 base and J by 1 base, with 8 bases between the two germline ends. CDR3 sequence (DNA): TGTGCCAGCAGTTTAGAGACATTTTCCTACGAGCAGTACTTC. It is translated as CASSLETFSYEQYF.

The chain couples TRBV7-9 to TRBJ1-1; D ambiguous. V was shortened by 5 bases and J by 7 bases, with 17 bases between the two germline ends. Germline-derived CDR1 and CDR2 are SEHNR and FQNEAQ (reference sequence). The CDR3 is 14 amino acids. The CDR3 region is CASSPHFPSIEAFF. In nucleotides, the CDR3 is TGTGCCAGCAGCCCTCATTTCCCCTCTATTGAAGCTTTCTTT.

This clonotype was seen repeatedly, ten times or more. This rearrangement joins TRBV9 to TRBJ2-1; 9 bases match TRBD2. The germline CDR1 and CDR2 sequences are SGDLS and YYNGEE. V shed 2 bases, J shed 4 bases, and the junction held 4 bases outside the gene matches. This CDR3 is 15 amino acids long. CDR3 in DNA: TGTGCCAGCAGCGTTAGCGGGAGAGGATACAATGAGCAGTTCTTC. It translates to CASSVSGRGYNEQFF.